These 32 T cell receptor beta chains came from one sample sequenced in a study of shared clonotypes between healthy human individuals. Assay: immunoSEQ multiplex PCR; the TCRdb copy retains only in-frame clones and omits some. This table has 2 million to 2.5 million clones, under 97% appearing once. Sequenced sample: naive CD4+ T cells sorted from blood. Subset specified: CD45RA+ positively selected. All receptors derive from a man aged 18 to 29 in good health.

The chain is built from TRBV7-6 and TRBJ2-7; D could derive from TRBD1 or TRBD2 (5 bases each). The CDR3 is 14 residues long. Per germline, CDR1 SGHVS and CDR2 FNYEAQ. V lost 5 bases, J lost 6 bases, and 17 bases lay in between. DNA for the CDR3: TGTGCCAGCAGCAACCTAAACGGGGCGGGCGAGCAGTACTTC. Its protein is CASSNLNGAGEQYF.

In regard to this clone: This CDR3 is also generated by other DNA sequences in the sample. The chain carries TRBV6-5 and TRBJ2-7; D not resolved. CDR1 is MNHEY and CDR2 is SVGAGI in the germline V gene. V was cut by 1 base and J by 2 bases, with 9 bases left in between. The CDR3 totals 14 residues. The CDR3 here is CASSYLTGTYEQYF. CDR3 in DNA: TGTGCCAGCAGTTACTTGACGGGCACCTACGAGCAGTACTTC.

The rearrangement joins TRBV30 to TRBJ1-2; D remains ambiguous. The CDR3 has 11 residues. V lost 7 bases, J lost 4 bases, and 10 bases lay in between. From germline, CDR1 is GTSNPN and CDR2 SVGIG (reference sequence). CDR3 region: CASGRGYGYTF. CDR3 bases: TGTGCCTCCGGCCGGGGCTATGGCTACACCTTC.

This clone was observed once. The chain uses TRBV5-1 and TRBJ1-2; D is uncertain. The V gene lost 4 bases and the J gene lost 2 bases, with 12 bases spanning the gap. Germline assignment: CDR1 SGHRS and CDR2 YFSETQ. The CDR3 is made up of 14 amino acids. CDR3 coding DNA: TGCGCCAGCAGCGTTGAGGACGGAAACTATGGCTACACCTTC. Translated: CASSVEDGNYGYTF.

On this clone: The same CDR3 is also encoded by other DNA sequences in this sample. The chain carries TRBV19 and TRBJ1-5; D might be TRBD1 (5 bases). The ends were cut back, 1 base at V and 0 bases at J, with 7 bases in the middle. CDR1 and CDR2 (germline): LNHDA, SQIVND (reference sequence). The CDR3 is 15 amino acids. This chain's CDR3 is CASSIVGGSNQPQHF. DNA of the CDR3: TGTGCCAGTAGTATAGTGGGGGGTAGCAATCAGCCCCAGCATTTT. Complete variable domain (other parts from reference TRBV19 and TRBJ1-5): DGGITQSPKYLFRKEGQNVTLSCEQNLNHDAMYWYRQDPGQGLRLIYYSQIVNDFQKGDIAEGYSVSREKKESFPLTVTSAQKNPTAFYLCASSIVGGSNQPQHFGDGTRLSIL.

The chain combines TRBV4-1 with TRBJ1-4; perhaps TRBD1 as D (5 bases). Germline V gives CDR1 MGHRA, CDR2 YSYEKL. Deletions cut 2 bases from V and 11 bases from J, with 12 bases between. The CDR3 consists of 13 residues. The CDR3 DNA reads TGCGCCAGCAGCCAAAAACCGGGGGGGAAACTGTTTTTT. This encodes CASSQKPGGKLFF.

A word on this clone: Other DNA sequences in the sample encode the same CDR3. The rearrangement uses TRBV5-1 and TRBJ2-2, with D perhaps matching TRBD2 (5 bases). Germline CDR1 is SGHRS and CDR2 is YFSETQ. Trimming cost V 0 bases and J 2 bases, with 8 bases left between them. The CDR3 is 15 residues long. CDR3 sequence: CASSLALANTGELFF. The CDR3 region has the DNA TGCGCCAGCAGCTTGGCCCTAGCAAACACCGGGGAGCTGTTTTTT.

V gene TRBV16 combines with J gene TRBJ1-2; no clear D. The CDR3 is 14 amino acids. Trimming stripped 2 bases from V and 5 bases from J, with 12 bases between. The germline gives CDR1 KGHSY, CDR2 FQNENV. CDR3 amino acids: CASSQRTAAYGYTF. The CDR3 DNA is TGTGCCAGCAGCCAAAGGACGGCCGCTTATGGCTACACCTTC.

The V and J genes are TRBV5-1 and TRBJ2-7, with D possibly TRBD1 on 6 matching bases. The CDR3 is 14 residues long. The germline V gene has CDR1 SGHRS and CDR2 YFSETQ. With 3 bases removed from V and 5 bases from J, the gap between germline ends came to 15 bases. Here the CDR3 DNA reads TGCGCCAGCAGCTCCATATCCGGACAGCACGAGCAGTACTTC. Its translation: CASSSISGQHEQYF.

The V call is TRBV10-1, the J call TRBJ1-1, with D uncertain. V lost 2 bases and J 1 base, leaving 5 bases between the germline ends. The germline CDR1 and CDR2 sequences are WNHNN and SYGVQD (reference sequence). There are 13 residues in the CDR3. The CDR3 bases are TGCGCCAGCAGTGAGGCGACGAACACTGAAGCTTTCTTT. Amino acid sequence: CASSEATNTEAFF.

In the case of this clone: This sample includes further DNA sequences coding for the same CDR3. In nucleotides, the CDR3 is TGTGCCAGCAGCTTAGACAGTTACTCTGGAAACACCATATATTTT. This sequence encodes CASSLDSYSGNTIYF. The chain is built from TRBV5-4 and TRBJ1-3; D is perhaps TRBD1 (5 bases). The CDR3 has 15 residues. V was clipped by 2 bases and J by 0 bases, with 9 bases between them. Germline lookup yields CDR1 SGHNT and CDR2 YYREEE (reference sequence).

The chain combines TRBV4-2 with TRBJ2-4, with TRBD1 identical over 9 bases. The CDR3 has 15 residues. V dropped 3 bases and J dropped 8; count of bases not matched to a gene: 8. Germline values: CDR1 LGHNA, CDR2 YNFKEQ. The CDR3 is CASSQAGTGLHIQYF. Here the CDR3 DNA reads TGTGCCAGCAGCCAGGCCGGGACAGGGTTACACATTCAGTACTTC.

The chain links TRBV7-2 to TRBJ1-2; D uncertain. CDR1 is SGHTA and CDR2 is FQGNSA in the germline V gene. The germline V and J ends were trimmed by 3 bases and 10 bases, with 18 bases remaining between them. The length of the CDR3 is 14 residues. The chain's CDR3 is CASSFNSATMAYTF. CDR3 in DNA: TGTGCCAGCAGCTTTAACTCAGCCACTATGGCCTACACCTTC.

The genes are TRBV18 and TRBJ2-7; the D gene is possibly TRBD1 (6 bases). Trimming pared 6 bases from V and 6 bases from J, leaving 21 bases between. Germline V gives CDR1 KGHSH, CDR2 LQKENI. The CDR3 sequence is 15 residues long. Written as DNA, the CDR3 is TGTGCCAGCTCTACATACAGGGCCGGGGATGTCGAGCAGTACTTC. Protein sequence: CASSTYRAGDVEQYF.

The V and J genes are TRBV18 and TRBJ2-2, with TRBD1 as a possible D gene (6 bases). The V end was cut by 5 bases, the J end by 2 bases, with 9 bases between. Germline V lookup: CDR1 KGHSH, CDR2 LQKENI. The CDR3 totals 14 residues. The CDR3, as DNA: TGTGCCAGCTCAGACAGGCTAAACACCGGGGAGCTGTTTTTT. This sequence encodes CASSDRLNTGELFF.

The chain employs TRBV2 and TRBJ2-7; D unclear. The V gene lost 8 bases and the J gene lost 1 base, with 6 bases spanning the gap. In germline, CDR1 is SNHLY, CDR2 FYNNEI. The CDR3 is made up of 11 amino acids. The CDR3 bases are TGTGCCAGCGGCCATTCCTACGAGCAGTACTTC. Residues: CASGHSYEQYF. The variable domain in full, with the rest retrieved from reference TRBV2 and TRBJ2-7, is EPEVTQTPSHQVTQMGQEVILRCVPISNHLYFYWYRQILGQKVEFLVSFYNNEISEKSEIFDDQFSVERPDGSNFTLKIRSTKLEDSAMYFCASGHSYEQYFGPGTRLTVT.

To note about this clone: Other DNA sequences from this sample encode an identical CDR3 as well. The CDR3 loop is CASSLGSTDTQYF. Written as DNA, the CDR3 is TGCGCCAGCAGCCTGGGGAGCACAGATACGCAGTATTTT. The chain carries TRBV5-1 and TRBJ2-3; D is unclear. This CDR3 is 13 amino acids long. Between the trimmed V and J ends, which lost 4 bases and 0 bases, there was a span of 6 bases. The germline V gene encodes CDR1 SGHRS and CDR2 YFSETQ.

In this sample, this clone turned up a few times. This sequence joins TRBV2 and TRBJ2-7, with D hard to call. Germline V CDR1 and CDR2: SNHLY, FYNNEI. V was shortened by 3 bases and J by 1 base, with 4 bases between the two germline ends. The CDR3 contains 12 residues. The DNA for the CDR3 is TGTGCCAGCAGTGAGATGTCCTACGAGCAGTACTTC. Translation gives CASSEMSYEQYF.

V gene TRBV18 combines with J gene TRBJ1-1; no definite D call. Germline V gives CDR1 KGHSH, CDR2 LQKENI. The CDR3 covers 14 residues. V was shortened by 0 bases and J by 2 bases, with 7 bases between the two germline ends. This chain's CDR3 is CASSPPSDNTEAFF. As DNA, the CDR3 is TGTGCCAGCTCACCACCCTCGGACAACACTGAAGCTTTCTTT.

The DNA of the CDR3 is TGTGCCAGCAGTTTAGACGGGACCTACACTGAAGCTTTCTTT. Encoded protein: CASSLDGTYTEAFF. The chain couples TRBV6-5 to TRBJ1-1, with a possible D match to TRBD1 (5 bases). The V gene's germline CDR1 is MNHEY and CDR2 SVGAGI. The CDR3 sequence is 14 residues long. Trimming stripped 4 bases from V and 3 bases from J, with 12 bases between.

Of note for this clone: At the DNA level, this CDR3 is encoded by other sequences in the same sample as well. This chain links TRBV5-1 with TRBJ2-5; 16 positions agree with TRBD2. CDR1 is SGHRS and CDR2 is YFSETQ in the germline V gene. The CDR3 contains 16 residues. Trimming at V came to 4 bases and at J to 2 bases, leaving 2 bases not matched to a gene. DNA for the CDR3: TGCGCCAGCAGCCTGGGACTAGCGGGAGGGCAAGAGACCCAGTACTTC. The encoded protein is CASSLGLAGGQETQYF.

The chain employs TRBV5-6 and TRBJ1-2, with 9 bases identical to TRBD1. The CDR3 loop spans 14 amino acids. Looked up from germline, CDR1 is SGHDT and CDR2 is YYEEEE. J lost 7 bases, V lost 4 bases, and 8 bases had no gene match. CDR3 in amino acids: CASSKDRGFVGYTF. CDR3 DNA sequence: TGTGCCAGCAGCAAAGACAGGGGGTTTGTTGGCTACACCTTC.

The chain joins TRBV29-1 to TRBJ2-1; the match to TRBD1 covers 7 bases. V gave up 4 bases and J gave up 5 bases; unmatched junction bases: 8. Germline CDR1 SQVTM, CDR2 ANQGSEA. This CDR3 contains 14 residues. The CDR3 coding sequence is TGCAGCGTTGTAAAACAGGGGAACAACAATGAGCAGTTCTTC. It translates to CSVVKQGNNNEQFF.

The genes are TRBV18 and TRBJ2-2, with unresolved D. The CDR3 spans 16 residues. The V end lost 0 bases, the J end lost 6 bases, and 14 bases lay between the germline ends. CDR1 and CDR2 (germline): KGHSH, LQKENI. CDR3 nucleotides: TGTGCCAGCTCACCACCTGCGGAAATGGGGTCCGGGGAGCTGTTTTTT. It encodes CASSPPAEMGSGELFF.

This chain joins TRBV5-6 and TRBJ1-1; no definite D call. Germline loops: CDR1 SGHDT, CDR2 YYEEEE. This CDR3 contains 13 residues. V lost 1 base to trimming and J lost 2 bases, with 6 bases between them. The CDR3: CASSLYYNTEAFF. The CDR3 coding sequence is TGTGCCAGCAGCTTGTATTACAACACTGAAGCTTTCTTT.

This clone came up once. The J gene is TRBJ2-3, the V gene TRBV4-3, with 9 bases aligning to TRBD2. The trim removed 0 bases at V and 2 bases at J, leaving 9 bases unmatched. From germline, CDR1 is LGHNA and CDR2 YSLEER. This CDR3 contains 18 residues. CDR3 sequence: CASSQEAASGTSTDTQYF. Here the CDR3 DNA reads TGCGCCAGCAGCCAAGAAGCTGCTAGCGGGACCTCCACAGATACGCAGTATTTT.

DNA of the CDR3: TGTGCCAGCTCACCACCTAGTGCGGGTTCCCCCAGCCTACCCCACGAGCAGTACTTC. Its protein is CASSPPSAGSPSLPHEQYF. The gene calls are TRBV18 and TRBJ2-7, with a possible D match to TRBD2 (5 bases). V was cut by 0 bases and J by 5 bases, with 26 bases left in between. CDR1 is KGHSH and CDR2 is LQKENI in the germline V gene. The CDR3 is made up of 19 amino acids. Drawing the rest from reference TRBV18 and TRBJ2-7, the complete variable domain is NAGVMQNPRHLVRRRGQEARLRCSPMKGHSHVYWYRQLPEEGLKFMVYLQKENIIDESGMPKERFSAEFPKEGPSILRIQQVVRGDSAAYFCASSPPSAGSPSLPHEQYFGPGTRLTVT.

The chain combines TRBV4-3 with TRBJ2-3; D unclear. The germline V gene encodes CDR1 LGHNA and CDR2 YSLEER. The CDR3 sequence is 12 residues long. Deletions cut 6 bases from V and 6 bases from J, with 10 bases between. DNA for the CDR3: TGCGCCAGCAGGAAGGTGGGGGATACGCAGTATTTT. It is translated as CASRKVGDTQYF.

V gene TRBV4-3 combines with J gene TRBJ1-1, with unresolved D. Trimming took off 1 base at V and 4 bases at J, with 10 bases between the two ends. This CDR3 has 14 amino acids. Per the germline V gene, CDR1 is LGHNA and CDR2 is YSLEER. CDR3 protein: CASSQVGPVTEAFF. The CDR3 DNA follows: TGCGCCAGCAGCCAAGTAGGGCCAGTCACTGAAGCTTTCTTT.

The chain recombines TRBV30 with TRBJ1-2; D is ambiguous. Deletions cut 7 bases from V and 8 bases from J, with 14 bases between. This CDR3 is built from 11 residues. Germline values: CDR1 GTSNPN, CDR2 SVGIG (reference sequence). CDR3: CAFKEGSGYTF. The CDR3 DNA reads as TGTGCCTTTAAGGAGGGATCCGGCTACACCTTC.

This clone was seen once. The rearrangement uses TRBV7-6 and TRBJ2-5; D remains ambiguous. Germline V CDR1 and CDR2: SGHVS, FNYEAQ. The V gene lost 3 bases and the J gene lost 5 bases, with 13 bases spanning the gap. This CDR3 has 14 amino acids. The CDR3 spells CASSFTDAGETQYF. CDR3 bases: TGTGCCAGCAGCTTTACGGATGCCGGGGAGACCCAGTACTTC. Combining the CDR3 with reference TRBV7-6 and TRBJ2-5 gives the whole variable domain GAGVSQSPRYKVTKRGQDVALRCDPISGHVSLYWYRQALGQGPEFLTYFNYEAQQDKSGLPNDRFSAERPEGSISTLTIQRTEQRDSAMYRCASSFTDAGETQYFGPGTRLLVL.

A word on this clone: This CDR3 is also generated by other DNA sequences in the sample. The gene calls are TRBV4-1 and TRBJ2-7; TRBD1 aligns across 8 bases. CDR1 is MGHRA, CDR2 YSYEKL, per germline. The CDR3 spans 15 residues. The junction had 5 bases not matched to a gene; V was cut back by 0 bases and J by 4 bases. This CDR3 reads CASSQDGQGRYEQYF. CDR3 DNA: TGCGCCAGCAGCCAAGACGGACAGGGTCGATACGAGCAGTACTTC.